One sample yielded the 7 T cell receptor beta chains listed below, sequenced in a study of blood T cell repertoires in COVID-19 (dated by TCRdb to the early 2020s). The receptor library was made with the immunoSEQ multiplex PCR assay. Imported from immuneACCESS, the table was reduced by TCRdb to in-frame sequences with V and J called. These copies leave out some clones; in studies compared against another copy, an unresolved V gene accounts for under half, and the cause of the remainder is not known. This sample has about 300,000 clones in its table, and roughly 85% of those were observed once. The top ten clonotypes cover approximately 5.4% of the sample. The specimen was PBMCs or T cells enriched from blood (not recorded which). Source of these receptors: a woman in her 30s who had recovered from COVID-19.

The V call is TRBV25-1, the J call TRBJ1-1; D not resolved. CDR3 length: 12 amino acids. V was clipped by 6 bases and J by 0 bases, with 5 bases between them. CDR1 is MGHDK and CDR2 is SYGVNS in the germline V gene. This CDR3 reads CASRQMNTEAFF. The CDR3 nucleotides read TGTGCCAGCAGACAAATGAACACTGAAGCTTTCTTT.

The chain uses TRBV19 and TRBJ1-5, with 10 bases identical to TRBD1. This CDR3 is built from 13 residues. The junction had 2 bases not matched to a gene; V was cut back by 6 bases and J by 6 bases. Germline V gives CDR1 LNHDA, CDR2 SQIVND (reference sequence). The CDR3 spells CASRGTGVQPQHF. The DNA of the CDR3 is TGTGCCAGTAGGGGGACAGGGGTTCAGCCCCAGCATTTT.

The CDR3 is CATRGRNRNTEAFF. CDR3 in DNA: TGTGCCACTAGGGGCCGAAACAGGAACACTGAAGCTTTCTTT. This chain connects TRBV15 to TRBJ1-1; D possibly corresponds to TRBD1 (5 bases). The germline gives CDR1 LNHNV, CDR2 YYDKDF (reference sequence). The CDR3 spans 14 residues. The V end lost 9 bases, the J end lost 1 base, and 15 bases lay between the germline ends. Combining the CDR3 with reference TRBV15 and TRBJ1-1 gives the whole variable domain DAMVIQNPRYQVTQFGKPVTLSCSQTLNHNVMYWYQQKSSQAPKLLFHYYDKDFNNEADTPDNFQSRRPNTSFCFLDIRSPGLGDTAMYLCATRGRNRNTEAFFGQGTRLTVV.

The rearrangement uses TRBV7-8 and TRBJ1-1; tentatively, D is TRBD1 (6 bases). Germline lookup yields CDR1 SGHVS and CDR2 FQNEAQ. CDR3 length equals 15 residues. With 4 bases removed from V and 0 bases from J, the gap between germline ends came to 12 bases. The CDR3 here is CASSSQGNMNTEAFF. CDR3 coding DNA: TGTGCCAGCAGCTCACAGGGAAACATGAACACTGAAGCTTTCTTT.

This chain connects TRBV9 to TRBJ2-5; the D gene is possibly TRBD1 (6 bases). The CDR3 loop spans 14 amino acids. The germline V and J ends were trimmed by 2 bases and 4 bases, with 12 bases remaining between them. From germline, CDR1 is SGDLS and CDR2 YYNGEE. The CDR3 DNA follows: TGTGCCAGCAGCGTTTCGACAGGCCCAGAGACCCAGTACTTC. Its protein product is CASSVSTGPETQYF. Filled out from reference TRBV9 and TRBJ2-5, the complete variable domain reads DSGVTQTPKHLITATGQRVTLRCSPRSGDLSVYWYQQSLDQGLQFLIQYYNGEERAKGNILERFSAQQFPDLHSELNLSSLELGDSALYFCASSVSTGPETQYFGPGTRLLVL.

This chain uses TRBV6-1 with TRBJ2-1; tentative D call: TRBD2 (7 bases). CDR1 and CDR2 (germline): MNHNS, SASEGT. The V end lost 2 bases, the J end lost 2 bases, and 13 bases lay between the germline ends. The CDR3 runs 16 residues. CDR3 protein: CASSERGARAYNEQFF. The DNA of the CDR3 is TGTGCCAGCAGTGAACGGGGGGCGCGAGCCTACAATGAGCAGTTCTTC.

The chain links TRBV7-2 to TRBJ1-3; 8 bases fit TRBD1. CDR3 length: 14 residues. Germline V CDR1 and CDR2: SGHTA, FQGNSA. V dropped 4 bases and J dropped 4; count of bases not matched to a gene: 3. DNA of the CDR3: TGTGCCAGCAGCTCGACAGGGGTAGGAAACACCATATATTTT. Translation gives CASSSTGVGNTIYF.